Listed below are T cell receptor beta chains from one sample, sequenced in a study of beta chain features in type 1 diabetes. Produced via immunoSEQ multiplex PCR; TCRdb's table is partial and in-frame only. Of 200,000 to 250,000 clones in the sample, less than 15% were seen once. Sequencing was done on a sample of naive CD4+ T cells from blood. The receptors derive from a woman in her forties in good health. Both conserved end residues are part of each CDR3. Each record gives: D gene, J gene, V gene, CDR3 protein, CDR3 DNA. D genes are given only for firm matches.

D gene: NA
J gene: TRBJ1-2
V gene: TRBV5-4
CDR3 protein: CASSPPGATWGYTF
CDR3 DNA: TGTGCCAGCAGTCCTCCGGGAGCCACTTGGGGCTACACCTTC

D gene: NA
J gene: TRBJ1-2
V gene: TRBV2
CDR3 protein: CASSGQGYGYTF
CDR3 DNA: TGTGCCAGCAGTGGCCAGGGTTATGGCTACACCTTC

D gene: NA
J gene: TRBJ2-3
V gene: TRBV9
CDR3 protein: CASSEGTFTDTQYF
CDR3 DNA: TGTGCCAGCAGCGAGGGGACTTTCACAGATACGCAGTATTTT

D gene: NA
J gene: TRBJ1-5
V gene: TRBV7-2
CDR3 protein: CASSYPGGAGNQPQHF
CDR3 DNA: TGTGCCAGCAGCTACCCGGGAGGAGCGGGCAATCAGCCCCAGCATTTT

D gene: TRBD2
J gene: TRBJ2-5
V gene: TRBV7-2
CDR3 protein: CASSLTSGGLGRETQYF
CDR3 DNA: TGTGCCAGCAGCTTGACTAGCGGGGGATTGGGAAGAGAGACCCAGTACTTC

D gene: NA
J gene: TRBJ1-1
V gene: TRBV10-2
CDR3 protein: CATVDPGLGNTEAFF
CDR3 DNA: TGCGCCACCGTTGATCCGGGATTAGGAAACACTGAAGCTTTCTTT

D gene: TRBD1
J gene: TRBJ1-2
V gene: TRBV4-1
CDR3 protein: CASSQPGQGNYGYTF
CDR3 DNA: TGCGCCAGCAGCCAACCCGGACAGGGGAACTATGGCTACACCTTC

D gene: TRBD1
J gene: TRBJ1-2
V gene: TRBV4-3
CDR3 protein: CASSQDLSIRGQGYTF
CDR3 DNA: TGCGCCAGCAGCCAAGATCTCAGTATTCGGGGACAGGGCTACACCTTC

D gene: TRBD1
J gene: TRBJ1-2
V gene: TRBV5-1
CDR3 protein: CASSLDVTGGSGYTF
CDR3 DNA: TGCGCCAGCAGCTTGGATGTTACAGGGGGCAGTGGCTACACCTTC

D gene: TRBD2
J gene: TRBJ2-3
V gene: TRBV2
CDR3 protein: CASIGGGARSDTQYF
CDR3 DNA: TGTGCCAGCATTGGCGGGGGGGCAAGATCAGATACGCAGTATTTT

D gene: TRBD2
J gene: TRBJ2-7
V gene: TRBV29-1
CDR3 protein: CSVAGLGTYEQYF
CDR3 DNA: TGCAGCGTTGCGGGACTAGGGACTTACGAGCAGTACTTC

D gene: NA
J gene: TRBJ2-3
V gene: TRBV6-6
CDR3 protein: CASSYSMLTSTDTQYF
CDR3 DNA: TGTGCCAGCAGTTACTCGATGCTTACTAGCACAGATACGCAGTATTTT

D gene: TRBD1
J gene: TRBJ2-5
V gene: TRBV5-1
CDR3 protein: CASSTRQGAKTQYF
CDR3 DNA: TGCGCCAGCAGCACACGACAGGGAGCAAAGACCCAGTACTTC

D gene: TRBD2
J gene: TRBJ2-3
V gene: TRBV27
CDR3 protein: CASSSSGGYTQYF
CDR3 DNA: TGTGCCAGCAGTTCTAGCGGGGGGTATACGCAGTATTTT

D gene: TRBD1
J gene: TRBJ2-3
V gene: TRBV18
CDR3 protein: CASSPDRQRTQYF
CDR3 DNA: TGTGCCAGCTCACCGGACAGGCAGAGGACGCAGTATTTT

D gene: NA
J gene: TRBJ1-1
V gene: TRBV12-2
CDR3 protein: CASRPTKGGENTEAFF
CDR3 DNA: TGTGCAAGTCGCCCCACCAAAGGGGGCGAGAACACTGAAGCTTTCTTT